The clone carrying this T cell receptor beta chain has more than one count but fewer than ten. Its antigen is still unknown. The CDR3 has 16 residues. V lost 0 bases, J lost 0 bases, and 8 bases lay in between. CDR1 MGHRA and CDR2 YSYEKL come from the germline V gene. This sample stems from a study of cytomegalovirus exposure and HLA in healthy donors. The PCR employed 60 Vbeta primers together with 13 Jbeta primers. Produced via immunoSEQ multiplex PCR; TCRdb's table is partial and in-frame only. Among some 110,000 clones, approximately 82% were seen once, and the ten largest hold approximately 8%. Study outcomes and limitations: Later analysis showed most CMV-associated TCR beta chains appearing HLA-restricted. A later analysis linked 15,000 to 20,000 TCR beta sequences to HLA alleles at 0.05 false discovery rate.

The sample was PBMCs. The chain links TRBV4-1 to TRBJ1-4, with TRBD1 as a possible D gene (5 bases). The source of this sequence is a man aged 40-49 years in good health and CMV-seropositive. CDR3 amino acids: CASSQEGGATNEKLFF. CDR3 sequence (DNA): TGCGCCAGCAGCCAAGAGGGGGGGGCAACTAATGAAAAACTGTTTTTT.